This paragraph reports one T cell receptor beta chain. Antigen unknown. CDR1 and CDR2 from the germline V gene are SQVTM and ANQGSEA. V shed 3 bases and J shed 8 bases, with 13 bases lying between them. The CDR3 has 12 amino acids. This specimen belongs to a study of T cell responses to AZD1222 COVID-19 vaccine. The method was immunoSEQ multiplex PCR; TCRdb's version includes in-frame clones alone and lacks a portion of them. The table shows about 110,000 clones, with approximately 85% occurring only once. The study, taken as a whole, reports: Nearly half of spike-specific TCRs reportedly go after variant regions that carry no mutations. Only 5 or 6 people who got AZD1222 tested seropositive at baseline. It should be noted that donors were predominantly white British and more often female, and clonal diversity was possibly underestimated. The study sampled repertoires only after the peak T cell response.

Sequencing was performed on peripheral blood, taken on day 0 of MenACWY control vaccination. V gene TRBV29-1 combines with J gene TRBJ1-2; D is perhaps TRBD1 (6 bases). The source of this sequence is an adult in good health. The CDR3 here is CSVDRQGLGYTF. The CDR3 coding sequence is TGCAGCGTTGATAGGCAGGGGTTGGGCTACACCTTC.